Following are 19 T cell receptor beta chains from one sample sequenced in a study of cytomegalovirus exposure and HLA in healthy donors. Using immunoSEQ multiplex PCR, the repertoire was profiled, and TCRdb retains in-frame clones only, with some absent. This table holds 55,000 to 65,000 clones, 95% found once. What was sequenced was PBMCs. Receptors originate from a woman between 18 and 30 years old in good health and CMV-seropositive.

The chain has TRBV28 and TRBJ1-2; unclear D gene. Deletions cut 1 base from V and 8 bases from J, with 14 bases between. This CDR3 comprises 14 residues. Germline V gene sequence: CDR1 MDHEN, CDR2 SYDVKM. The CDR3 sequence is CASSLSVRVVGYTF. Here the CDR3 DNA reads TGTGCCAGCAGTTTATCAGTCCGGGTTGTGGGCTACACCTTC.

The chain recombines TRBV2 with TRBJ2-3; 7 nucleotides match TRBD2. Unmatched junction bases numbered 5, after V lost 6 bases and J lost 2 bases. Per the germline V gene, CDR1 is SNHLY and CDR2 is FYNNEI. The length of the CDR3 is 14 residues. CDR3 amino acids: CASRESGNTDTQYF. The CDR3 coding sequence is TGTGCCAGCAGAGAGAGCGGGAACACAGATACGCAGTATTTT.

CDR3 nucleotide sequence: TGTGCCAGCAGCCCGACTTCGAACACCGGGGAGCTGTTTTTT. Its protein is CASSPTSNTGELFF. This chain links TRBV7-2 with TRBJ2-2, with D unresolved. V lost 5 bases to trimming and J lost 0 bases, with 7 bases between them. Germline lookup yields CDR1 SGHTA and CDR2 FQGNSA. CDR3 length: 14 residues.

This rearrangement joins TRBV6-5 to TRBJ2-5; 7 nucleotides line up with TRBD1. The junction had 8 bases not matched to a gene; V was cut back by 6 bases and J by 4 bases. Germline CDR1 and CDR2: MNHEY and SVGAGI. The CDR3 totals 14 residues. The CDR3 spells CASSQRGQGETQYF. The CDR3 DNA follows: TGTGCCAGCAGCCAAAGGGGGCAAGGAGAGACCCAGTACTTC.

The genes are TRBV4-2 and TRBJ2-3, with a tentative D call TRBD1 (6 bases). The V end lost 1 base, the J end lost 2 bases, and 10 bases lay between the germline ends. This CDR3 has 15 amino acids. CDR1 LGHNA and CDR2 YNFKEQ come from the germline V gene. The CDR3 spells CASSQAQGPTDTQYF. As DNA, the CDR3 is TGTGCCAGCAGCCAAGCACAGGGTCCCACAGATACGCAGTATTTT.

V usage is TRBV7-9 and J usage is TRBJ2-7; 7 bases are shared with TRBD2. The CDR3 has 14 amino acids. V dropped 5 bases and J dropped 0; count of bases not matched to a gene: 4. Germline V gene lookup returns CDR1 SEHNR and CDR2 FQNEAQ (reference sequence). CDR3: CASSRGGTSYEQYF. CDR3 DNA: TGTGCCAGCAGCAGGGGAGGGACCTCCTACGAGCAGTACTTC.

The chain's CDR3 is CASSAQRAGQETQYF. The DNA of the CDR3 is TGTGCCAGCAGCGCCCAACGGGCGGGCCAAGAGACCCAGTACTTC. This chain connects TRBV9 to TRBJ2-5; D is perhaps TRBD2 (5 bases). CDR3 length equals 15 residues. The germline V gene encodes CDR1 SGDLS and CDR2 YYNGEE. V lost 3 bases to trimming and J lost 1 base, with 13 bases between them.

The J gene is TRBJ2-7, the V gene TRBV11-2; 9 bases are shared with TRBD2. Germline CDR1 SGHAT, CDR2 FQNNGV. This CDR3 is 15 amino acids long. Trimming cost V 3 bases and J 6 bases; bases outside gene matches: 9. CDR3 coding DNA: TGTGCCAGCAGCTTGGTAGCGGGGGATACCGGCGAGCAGTACTTC. Encoded protein: CASSLVAGDTGEQYF.

In its sample, this clone was seen once. V gene TRBV2 combines with J gene TRBJ2-1; 7 bases map to TRBD1. Germline lookup yields CDR1 SNHLY and CDR2 FYNNEI. V shed 7 bases and J 5 bases; nucleotides not matched to a gene: 5. There are 13 residues in the CDR3. Here the CDR3 DNA reads TGTGCCAGCACTACGGGACAGAACAATGAGCAGTTCTTC. This sequence encodes CASTTGQNNEQFF. Combining the CDR3 with reference TRBV2 and TRBJ2-1 gives the whole variable domain EPEVTQTPSHQVTQMGQEVILRCVPISNHLYFYWYRQILGQKVEFLVSFYNNEISEKSEIFDDQFSVERPDGSNFTLKIRSTKLEDSAMYFCASTTGQNNEQFFGPGTRLTVL.

This clone was detected only once. This sequence joins TRBV10-3 and TRBJ2-1, with 7 bases matching TRBD2. Germline V gene data show CDR1 as ENHRY and CDR2 as SYGVKD. The CDR3 is 14 residues long. V was clipped by 8 bases and J by 7 bases; unmatched bases: 11. CDR3 sequence: CAIGGLSDENEQFF. The CDR3 region has the DNA TGTGCCATCGGGGGACTATCGGATGAGAATGAGCAGTTCTTC.

The chain combines TRBV2 with TRBJ2-3, with TRBD1 matching over 7 bases. This CDR3 spans 15 amino acids. The germline gives CDR1 SNHLY, CDR2 FYNNEI. V lost 2 bases and J lost 2; bases outside the gene matches: 4. In DNA form, the CDR3 reads TGTGCCAGCAGTGAACTGGGACAGATCACAGATACGCAGTATTTT. It specifies CASSELGQITDTQYF.

The V gene is TRBV2, the J gene TRBJ2-5, with a tentative D call TRBD2 (5 bases). Germline values: CDR1 SNHLY, CDR2 FYNNEI. The ends were cut back, 1 base at V and 5 bases at J, with 11 bases in the middle. The CDR3 extends over 14 amino acids. The CDR3 reads CASSEVISEETQYF. In nucleotides, the CDR3 is TGTGCCAGCAGTGAAGTGATTAGCGAGGAGACCCAGTACTTC.

The J gene is TRBJ1-1, the V gene TRBV18, with D perhaps TRBD1 (5 bases). With 6 bases removed from V and 7 bases from J, the gap between germline ends came to 21 bases. The V gene's germline CDR1 is KGHSH and CDR2 LQKENI. The CDR3 is 15 residues long. CDR3 loop: CASSPGSPEVGEAFF. CDR3 nucleotides: TGTGCCAGCTCTCCAGGGAGCCCCGAGGTGGGTGAAGCTTTCTTT.

The chain carries TRBV2 and TRBJ2-1; 10 bases fit TRBD2. J lost 0 bases, V lost 8 bases, and 10 bases had no gene match. Germline V gene data show CDR1 as SNHLY and CDR2 as FYNNEI. The CDR3 is 17 residues long. This CDR3 reads CASALTSGVSSYNEQFF. CDR3 in DNA: TGTGCCAGCGCTTTAACTAGCGGGGTAAGCTCCTACAATGAGCAGTTCTTC.

This chain connects TRBV6-5 to TRBJ1-2; 8 bases are a match to TRBD1. The CDR3 runs to 14 residues. Trimming took 6 bases from V and 0 from J; bases not matched to a gene: 3. Germline CDR1 MNHEY, CDR2 SVGAGI. The CDR3 loop is CASRGQGPNYGYTF. In DNA, the CDR3 is TGTGCCAGCAGAGGACAGGGCCCTAACTATGGCTACACCTTC.

The rearrangement links TRBV4-1 to TRBJ2-3; 9 nucleotides line up with TRBD2. Germline V gene sequence: CDR1 MGHRA, CDR2 YSYEKL. V was clipped by 1 base and J by 7 bases; unmatched bases: 9. The CDR3 is 16 residues long. The CDR3 here is CASSQGGGSGSYTQYF. Written as DNA, the CDR3 is TGCGCCAGCAGCCAAGGGGGGGGTAGCGGGAGTTATACGCAGTATTTT.

This chain connects TRBV5-1 to TRBJ2-2; 8 bases agree with TRBD2. The CDR3 has 15 residues. The J segment lost 4 bases and the V segment lost 1 base, leaving 3 bases of the junction unmatched. Germline assignment: CDR1 SGHRS and CDR2 YFSETQ. CDR3 coding DNA: TGCGCCAGCAGCTTGTACCTAGCGGGCACCGGGGAGCTGTTTTTT. It yields the protein CASSLYLAGTGELFF.

The gene calls are TRBV4-2 and TRBJ2-7; D might be TRBD1 (5 bases). The CDR3 consists of 13 residues. V was shortened by 4 bases and J by 2 bases, with 9 bases between the two germline ends. The germline V gene encodes CDR1 LGHNA and CDR2 YNFKEQ. The CDR3, as DNA: TGTGCCAGCAGCCCGACAGTTACCTACGAGCAGTACTTC. Translated: CASSPTVTYEQYF.

The chain joins TRBV6-6 to TRBJ1-2; D possibly corresponds to TRBD1 (6 bases). Trimming left V 4 bases short and J 8 bases short, with 14 bases between. CDR3 length equals 13 residues. Germline V gene sequence: CDR1 MNHNY, CDR2 SVGAGI (reference sequence). CDR3 DNA sequence: TGTGCCAGCAGTTTACAGGGTCTGGGGGGCTACACCTTC. Its translation: CASSLQGLGGYTF.